This T cell receptor (beta chain) was observed in a study of T cell responses to AZD1222 COVID-19 vaccine. The CDR3 contains 16 residues. The V gene's germline CDR1 is SGHRS and CDR2 YFSETQ. V shed 5 bases and J 2 bases; nucleotides not matched to a gene: 9. TCRdb keeps only in-frame clones here, not all; method: immunoSEQ multiplex PCR. The data hold 90,000 to 150,000 clones, with around 87% observed a single time. Study-level findings and limits: Baseline serostatus was positive in only a handful of AZD1222 recipients. Elevations in Spike-specific TCR breadth and depth followed administration of two AZD1222 doses.

As concerns this clone: Its antigen is not known.

This receptor was taken from an adult in good health. V is TRBV5-1 and J is TRBJ2-1; 8 nucleotides agree with TRBD2. This specimen was peripheral blood, taken on day 0 of AZD1222 vaccination. CDR3 DNA sequence: TGCGCCAGCAGGCATACATCGGGGGGGCCCTACAATGAGCAGTTCTTC. Translated, it gives CASRHTSGGPYNEQFF.